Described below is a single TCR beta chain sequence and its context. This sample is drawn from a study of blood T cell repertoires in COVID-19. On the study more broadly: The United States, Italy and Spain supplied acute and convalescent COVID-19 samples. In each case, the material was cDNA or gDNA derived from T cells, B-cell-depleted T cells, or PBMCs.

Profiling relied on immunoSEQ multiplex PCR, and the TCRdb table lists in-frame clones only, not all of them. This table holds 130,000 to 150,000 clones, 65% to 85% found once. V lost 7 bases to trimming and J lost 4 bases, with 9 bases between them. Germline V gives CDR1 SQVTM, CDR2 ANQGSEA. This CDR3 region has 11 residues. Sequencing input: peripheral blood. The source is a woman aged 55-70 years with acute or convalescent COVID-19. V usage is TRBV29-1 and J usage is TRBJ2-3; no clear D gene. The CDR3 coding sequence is TGCAGCGCCGAGTTAGCAGATACGCAGTATTTT. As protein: CSAELADTQYF.